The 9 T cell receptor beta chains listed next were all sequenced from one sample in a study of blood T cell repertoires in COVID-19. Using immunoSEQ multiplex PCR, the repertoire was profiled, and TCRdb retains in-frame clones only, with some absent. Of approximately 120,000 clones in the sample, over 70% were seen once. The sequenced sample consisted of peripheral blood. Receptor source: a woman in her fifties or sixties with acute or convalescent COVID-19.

CDR3 DNA: TGCGCCAGCAGCTTACACGCCCCGACAGAGGAAAAACTGTTTTTT. Translated: CASSLHAPTEEKLFF. The chain is built from TRBV5-1 and TRBJ1-4; D is perhaps TRBD1 (5 bases). Germline V lookup: CDR1 SGHRS, CDR2 YFSETQ. V lost 2 bases and J 8 bases, leaving 16 bases between the germline ends. CDR3 size: 15 residues.

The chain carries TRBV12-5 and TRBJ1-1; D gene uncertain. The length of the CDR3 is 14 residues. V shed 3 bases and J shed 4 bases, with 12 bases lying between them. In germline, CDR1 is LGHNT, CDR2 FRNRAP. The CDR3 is CASGLQPMGTEAFF. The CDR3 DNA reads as TGTGCTAGTGGTTTACAGCCAATGGGCACTGAAGCTTTCTTT.

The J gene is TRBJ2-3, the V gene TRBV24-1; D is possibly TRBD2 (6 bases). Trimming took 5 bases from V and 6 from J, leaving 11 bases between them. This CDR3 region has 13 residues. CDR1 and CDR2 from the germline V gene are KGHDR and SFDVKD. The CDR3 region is CATSVTGGDTQYF. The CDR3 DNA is TGTGCCACCAGTGTTACTGGAGGGGATACGCAGTATTTT.

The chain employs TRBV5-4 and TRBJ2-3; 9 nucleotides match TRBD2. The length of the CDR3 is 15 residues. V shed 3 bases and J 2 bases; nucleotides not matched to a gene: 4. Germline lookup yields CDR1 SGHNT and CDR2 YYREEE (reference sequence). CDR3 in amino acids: CASSWASGDTDTQYF. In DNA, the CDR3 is TGTGCCAGCAGCTGGGCTAGCGGGGACACAGATACGCAGTATTTT.

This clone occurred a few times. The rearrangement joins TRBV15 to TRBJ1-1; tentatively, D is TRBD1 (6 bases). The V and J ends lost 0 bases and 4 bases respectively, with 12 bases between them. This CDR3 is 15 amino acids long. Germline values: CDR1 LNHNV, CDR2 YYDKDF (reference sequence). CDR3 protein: CATSRDPGGRTEAFF. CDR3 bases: TGTGCCACCAGCAGAGACCCCGGGGGGCGCACTGAAGCTTTCTTT.

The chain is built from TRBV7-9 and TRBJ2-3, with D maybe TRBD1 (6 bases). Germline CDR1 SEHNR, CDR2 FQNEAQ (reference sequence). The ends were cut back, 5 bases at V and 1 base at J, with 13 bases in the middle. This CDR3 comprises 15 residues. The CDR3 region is CASSQTGPGTDTQYF. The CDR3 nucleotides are TGTGCCAGCAGCCAAACAGGGCCCGGCACAGATACGCAGTATTTT.

The CDR3 spells CASTQGAATNEKLFF. CDR3 sequence (DNA): TGTGCCAGCACCCAGGGGGCTGCAACTAATGAAAAACTGTTTTTT. The rearrangement joins TRBV6-5 to TRBJ1-4, with 8 bases fitting TRBD1. The V gene end was trimmed by 7 bases and the J gene end by 0 bases; junction bases not matched to a gene: 4. The CDR3 loop spans 15 amino acids. Germline assignment: CDR1 MNHEY and CDR2 SVGAGI.

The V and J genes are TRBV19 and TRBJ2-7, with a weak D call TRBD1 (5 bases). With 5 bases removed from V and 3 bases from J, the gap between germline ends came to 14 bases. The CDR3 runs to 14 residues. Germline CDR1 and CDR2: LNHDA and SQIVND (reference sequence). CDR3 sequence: CASSSAGKNYEQYF. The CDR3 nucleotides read TGTGCCAGTAGTTCGGCAGGGAAGAACTACGAGCAGTACTTC.

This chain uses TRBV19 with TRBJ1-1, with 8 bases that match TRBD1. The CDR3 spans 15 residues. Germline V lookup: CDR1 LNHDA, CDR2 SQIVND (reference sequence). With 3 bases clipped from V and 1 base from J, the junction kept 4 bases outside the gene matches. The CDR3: CASSIGTGQNTEAFF. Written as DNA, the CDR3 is TGTGCCAGTAGTATCGGGACAGGACAGAACACTGAAGCTTTCTTT.